This T cell receptor (beta chain) was identified in a study of T-cell reconstitution after alpha-beta-depleted transplantation in children. Researchers prepared the TCRbeta library using unique molecular identifiers, the study reports. TCRdb reanalysed the PCR reads using MiXCR and keeps one entry per CDR3 protein. The sample lists roughly 200,000 distinct CDR3 sequences, under 9.5% seen once, with less than 8% in the top ten. Trimming stripped 5 bases from V and 0 bases from J, with 15 bases between. The CDR3 loop spans 17 amino acids. Germline loops: CDR1 SGHRS, CDR2 YFSETQ. The receptor's source is a human donor who donated a stem cell graft to a child with acute lymphoblastic leukemia. This specimen was PBMCs from the stem cell graft donor, taken from the stem cell graft. The gene calls are TRBV5-1 and TRBJ1-6, with a possible D match to TRBD1 (6 bases). As DNA, the CDR3 is TGCGCCAGCAGATCCGGGACACAGAGCTCCTATAATTCACCCCTCCACTTT. Encoded protein: CASRSGTQSSYNSPLHF.